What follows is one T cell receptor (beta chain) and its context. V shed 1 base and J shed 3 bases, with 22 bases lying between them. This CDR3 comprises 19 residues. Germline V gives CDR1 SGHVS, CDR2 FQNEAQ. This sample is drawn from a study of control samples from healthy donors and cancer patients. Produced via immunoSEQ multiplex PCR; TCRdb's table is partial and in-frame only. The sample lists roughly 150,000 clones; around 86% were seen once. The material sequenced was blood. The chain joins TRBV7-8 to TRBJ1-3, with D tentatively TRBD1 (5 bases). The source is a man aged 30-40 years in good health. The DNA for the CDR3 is TGTGCCAGCAGCTTAGTGCAGGGAGGGTTGTCCGGTTATGGAAACACCATATATTTT. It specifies CASSLVQGGLSGYGNTIYF.